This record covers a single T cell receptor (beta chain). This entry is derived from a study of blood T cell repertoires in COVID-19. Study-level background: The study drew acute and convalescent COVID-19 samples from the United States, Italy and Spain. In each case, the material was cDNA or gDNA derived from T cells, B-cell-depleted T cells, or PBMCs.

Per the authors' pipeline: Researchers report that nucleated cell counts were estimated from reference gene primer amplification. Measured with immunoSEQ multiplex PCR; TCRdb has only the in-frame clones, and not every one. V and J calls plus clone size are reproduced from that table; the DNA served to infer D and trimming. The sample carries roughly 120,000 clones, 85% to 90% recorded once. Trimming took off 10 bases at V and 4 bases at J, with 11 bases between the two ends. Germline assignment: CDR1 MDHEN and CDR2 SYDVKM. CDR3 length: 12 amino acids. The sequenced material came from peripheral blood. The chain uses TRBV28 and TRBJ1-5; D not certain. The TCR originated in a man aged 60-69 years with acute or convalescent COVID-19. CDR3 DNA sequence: TGTGCCACCTTGATGACAAATCAGCCCCAGCATTTT. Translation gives CATLMTNQPQHF.